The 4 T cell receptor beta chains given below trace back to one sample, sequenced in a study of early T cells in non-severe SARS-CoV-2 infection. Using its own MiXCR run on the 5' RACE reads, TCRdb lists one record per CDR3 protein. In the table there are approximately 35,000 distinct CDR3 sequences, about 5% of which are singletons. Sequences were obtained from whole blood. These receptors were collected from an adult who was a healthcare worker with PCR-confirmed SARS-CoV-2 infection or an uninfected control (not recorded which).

CDR3 bases: TGCGCCAGCAGCCATTACAGGGACACTGAAGCTTTCTTT. It is translated as CASSHYRDTEAFF. The chain uses TRBV4-3 and TRBJ1-1; TRBD1 is a possible D gene (6 bases). CDR1 is LGHNA, CDR2 YSLEER, per germline. V lost 3 bases, J lost 3 bases, and 8 bases lay in between. CDR3 length equals 13 residues.

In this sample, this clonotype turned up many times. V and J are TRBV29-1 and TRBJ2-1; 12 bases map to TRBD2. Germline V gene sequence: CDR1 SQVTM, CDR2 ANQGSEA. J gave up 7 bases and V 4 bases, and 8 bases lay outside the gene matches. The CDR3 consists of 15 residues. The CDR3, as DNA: TGCAGCGTTGTTTCGGCTAGCGGGGGGGGTAATGAGCAGTTCTTC. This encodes CSVVSASGGGNEQFF.

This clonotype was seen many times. The CDR3 protein is CASTLLTPGSYNEQFF. In nucleotides, the CDR3 is TGTGCCAGCACCCTCCTCACGCCCGGCTCCTACAATGAGCAGTTCTTC. The chain employs TRBV27 and TRBJ2-1; D is unclear. The V end lost 7 bases, the J end lost 0 bases, and 16 bases lay between the germline ends. Germline V gene data show CDR1 as MNHEY and CDR2 as SMNVEV (reference sequence). This CDR3 has 16 residues.

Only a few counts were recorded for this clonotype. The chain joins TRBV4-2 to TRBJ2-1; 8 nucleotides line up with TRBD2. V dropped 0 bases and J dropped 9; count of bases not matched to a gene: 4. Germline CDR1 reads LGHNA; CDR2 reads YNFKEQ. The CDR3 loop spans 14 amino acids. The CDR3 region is CASSQEQRGTEQFF. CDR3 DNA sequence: TGTGCCAGCAGCCAAGAACAGCGGGGGACTGAGCAGTTCTTC.